These 8 T cell receptor beta chains originate from one sample sequenced in a study of cytomegalovirus exposure and HLA in healthy donors. Researchers ran the PCR with 60 Vbeta and 13 Jbeta primers. Profiling relied on immunoSEQ multiplex PCR, and the TCRdb table lists in-frame clones only, not all of them. This table holds some 150,000 clones, approximately 90% found once. Sequencing was performed on PBMCs. The receptors derive from a woman in her 30s in good health and CMV-seronegative.

The rearrangement links TRBV7-3 to TRBJ1-1; D gene ambiguous. The V and J ends lost 3 bases and 1 base respectively, with 6 bases between them. From germline, CDR1 is SGHTA and CDR2 FQGTGA. CDR3 size: 13 residues. DNA of the CDR3: TGTGCCAGCAGCTTTTCACAGAACACTGAAGCTTTCTTT. Translation gives CASSFSQNTEAFF. Using reference TRBV7-3 and TRBJ1-1 for the parts outside the CDR3, the full variable domain is GAGVSQTPSNKVTEKGKYVELRCDPISGHTALYWYRQSLGQGPEFLIYFQGTGAADDSGLPNDRFFAVRPEGSVSTLKIQRTERGDSAVYLCASSFSQNTEAFFGQGTRLTVV.

The chain is built from TRBV18 and TRBJ1-3, with D possibly matching TRBD1 (6 bases). CDR1 and CDR2 from the germline V gene are KGHSH and LQKENI. V was cut by 2 bases and J by 4 bases, with 6 bases left in between. The CDR3 extends over 13 amino acids. The CDR3 loop reads CASSPGQGNTIYF. CDR3 DNA sequence: TGTGCCAGCTCACCAGGACAGGGAAACACCATATATTTT. The full variable domain, rest sourced from reference TRBV18 and TRBJ1-3, is NAGVMQNPRHLVRRRGQEARLRCSPMKGHSHVYWYRQLPEEGLKFMVYLQKENIIDESGMPKERFSAEFPKEGPSILRIQQVVRGDSAAYFCASSPGQGNTIYFGEGSWLTVV.

The chain has TRBV6-5 and TRBJ2-3; possible D gene TRBD1, 6 bases. There are 15 residues in the CDR3. In germline, CDR1 is MNHEY, CDR2 SVGAGI. V lost 6 bases and J lost 2, with 15 bases in between. CDR3 residues: CASRYQGQSTDTQYF. DNA of the CDR3: TGTGCCAGCAGGTACCAAGGACAGTCCACAGATACGCAGTATTTT.

The chain couples TRBV2 to TRBJ1-5; 7 bases are shared with TRBD1. Germline-derived CDR1 and CDR2 are SNHLY and FYNNEI. This CDR3 is built from 14 residues. Unmatched junction bases numbered 9, after V lost 6 bases and J lost 7 bases. The CDR3 loop reads CASRVRQGPQPQHF. In DNA, the CDR3 is TGTGCCAGCAGGGTTAGACAGGGTCCCCAGCCCCAGCATTTT.

V gene TRBV27 combines with J gene TRBJ2-7, with TRBD2 as a possible D gene (5 bases). The CDR3 is 14 amino acids. Trimming shortened V by 2 bases and J by 7 bases, and 15 bases separated the two germline ends. Germline V lookup: CDR1 MNHEY, CDR2 SMNVEV (reference sequence). CDR3 in amino acids: CASSLGVGVGEQYF. For the CDR3, the DNA is TGTGCCAGCAGTTTAGGAGTCGGGGTTGGGGAGCAGTACTTC.

The chain couples TRBV7-3 to TRBJ2-3, with 10 bases matching TRBD2. The length of the CDR3 is 15 residues. Unmatched junction bases numbered 3, after V lost 6 bases and J lost 0 bases. Per germline, CDR1 SGHTA and CDR2 FQGTGA. Written as DNA, the CDR3 is TGTGCCAGCAGTCCTAGCGGGAGTAGCACAGATACGCAGTATTTT. This translates into CASSPSGSSTDTQYF. The full variable domain, completed using reference TRBV7-3 and TRBJ2-3, is GAGVSQTPSNKVTEKGKYVELRCDPISGHTALYWYRQSLGQGPEFLIYFQGTGAADDSGLPNDRFFAVRPEGSVSTLKIQRTERGDSAVYLCASSPSGSSTDTQYFGPGTRLTVL.

This rearrangement joins TRBV28 to TRBJ2-2; 7 nucleotides line up with TRBD1. Germline V gene sequence: CDR1 MDHEN, CDR2 SYDVKM. The CDR3 length is 14 residues. J was trimmed by 5 bases and V by 7 bases; bases with no gene match: 7. The CDR3 here is CASKYRGLTGELFF. The CDR3 bases are TGTGCCAGCAAGTACAGGGGATTAACCGGGGAGCTGTTTTTT.

The chain carries TRBV28 and TRBJ1-1; maybe TRBD1 (5 bases). The V gene lost 3 bases and the J gene lost 0 bases, with 8 bases spanning the gap. Germline loops: CDR1 MDHEN, CDR2 SYDVKM. The CDR3 totals 14 residues. The CDR3 is CASSFYRMNTEAFF. CDR3 nucleotides: TGTGCCAGCAGTTTCTACAGGATGAACACTGAAGCTTTCTTT.